One sample yielded the 20 T cell receptor beta chains listed below, sequenced in a study of T cell changes during pregnancy in multiple sclerosis. Some clones are missing from TCRdb's copy, which holds only in-frame ones; the method was immunoSEQ multiplex PCR. The sample records 100,000 or so clones, about 93% being singletons. Sequencing used peripheral blood, obtained after pregnancy. The receptors stem from a female donor in good health, enrolled as a control in a pregnancy study.

The J gene is TRBJ2-2, the V gene TRBV19, with TRBD1 as a possible D gene (6 bases). V was shortened by 5 bases and J by 6 bases, with 13 bases between the two germline ends. This CDR3 comprises 14 residues. Germline lookup yields CDR1 LNHDA and CDR2 SQIVND (reference sequence). CDR3 in amino acids: CASSVITGSGELFF. The CDR3 DNA is TGTGCCAGTAGTGTAATAACAGGGTCCGGGGAGCTGTTTTTT.

The chain combines TRBV7-8 with TRBJ2-7; D might be TRBD2 (6 bases). CDR1 is SGHVS and CDR2 is FQNEAQ in the germline V gene. The germline V and J ends were trimmed by 2 bases and 5 bases, with 13 bases remaining between them. The CDR3 contains 14 residues. This CDR3 reads CASSLRQGGHEQYF. CDR3 DNA: TGTGCCAGCAGCTTACGGCAGGGAGGCCACGAGCAGTACTTC.

A word on this clone: Germline and junction disagree at one end, which may indicate a read error. The chain uses TRBV18 and TRBJ2-2; D remains ambiguous. CDR3 length equals 16 residues. Per the germline V gene, CDR1 is KGHSH and CDR2 is LQKENI. CDR3 nucleotide sequence: TGTGCCAGCTCAGCTACTATGGTAGAGAACGCCGGGGAGCTGTTTTTT. Its translation is CASSATMVENAGELFF.

This chain uses TRBV7-2 with TRBJ2-2; D gene ambiguous. V gave up 0 bases and J gave up 6 bases, with 11 bases separating them. Germline lookup yields CDR1 SGHTA and CDR2 FQGNSA. This CDR3 comprises 15 residues. The CDR3 here is CASSLAPVSSGELFF. The CDR3 DNA reads TGTGCCAGCAGCTTAGCGCCAGTTAGCTCCGGGGAGCTGTTTTTT.

The chain couples TRBV7-9 to TRBJ1-1; D call uncertain. Germline loops: CDR1 SEHNR, CDR2 FQNEAQ (reference sequence). V lost 0 bases, J lost 6 bases, and 8 bases lay in between. The CDR3 runs 13 residues. CDR3 residues: CASSLAGGPEAFF. The CDR3 nucleotides read TGTGCCAGCAGCTTAGCAGGAGGTCCTGAAGCTTTCTTT.

The CDR3 sequence is CASSVTGGGNEKLFF. CDR3 coding DNA: TGTGCCAGCAGCGTTACAGGGGGCGGTAATGAAAAACTGTTTTTT. The V and J genes are TRBV9 and TRBJ1-4, with 9 bases identical to TRBD1. Germline V gene sequence: CDR1 SGDLS, CDR2 YYNGEE. Losses at the gene ends were 2 bases for V and 4 bases for J; bases not matched to a gene: 3. This CDR3 has 15 amino acids. Full variable domain (rest looked up from reference TRBV9 and TRBJ1-4): DSGVTQTPKHLITATGQRVTLRCSPRSGDLSVYWYQQSLDQGLQFLIQYYNGEERAKGNILERFSAQQFPDLHSELNLSSLELGDSALYFCASSVTGGGNEKLFFGSGTQLSVL.

The J gene is TRBJ2-7, the V gene TRBV7-9, with D possibly matching TRBD2 (7 bases). The CDR3 has 16 residues. Germline V gives CDR1 SEHNR, CDR2 FQNEAQ (reference sequence). V was trimmed by 2 bases and J by 6 bases, leaving 20 bases between them. The CDR3 loop is CASSLRQRRGGAEQYF. The CDR3 DNA sequence: TGTGCCAGCAGCTTAAGGCAACGACGAGGGGGGGCCGAGCAGTACTTC.

This chain connects TRBV5-4 to TRBJ2-1; TRBD1 agrees at 11 bases. V lost 4 bases, J lost 4 bases, and 4 bases stayed unmatched. The CDR3 has 15 residues. Germline CDR1 and CDR2: SGHNT and YYREEE (reference sequence). CDR3 coding DNA: TGTGCCAGCAGCGCAGGGACAGGGGGTTACAATGAGCAGTTCTTC. This gives the protein CASSAGTGGYNEQFF.

The chain carries TRBV5-1 and TRBJ2-1, with 9 nucleotides matching TRBD2. The CDR3 covers 19 residues. Per germline, CDR1 SGHRS and CDR2 YFSETQ. V lost 4 bases to trimming and J lost 5 bases; unmatched junction nucleotides: 19. As DNA, the CDR3 is TGCGCCAGCAGCCAAAGGACAGGTTGGGCTAGCGGGGCTGACAATGAGCAGTTCTTC. Translating it yields CASSQRTGWASGADNEQFF.

The J gene is TRBJ2-5, the V gene TRBV7-2, with D tentatively TRBD2 (5 bases). Germline values: CDR1 SGHTA, CDR2 FQGNSA. The CDR3 consists of 13 residues. Trimming removed 5 bases at V and 2 bases at J, with 9 bases between. CDR3 in DNA: TGTGCCAGCAGCCCGGGGTCTCAAGAGACCCAGTACTTC. Protein sequence: CASSPGSQETQYF. Looking up the rest from reference TRBV7-2 and TRBJ2-5 gives the full variable domain: GAGVSQSPSNKVTEKGKDVELRCDPISGHTALYWYRQSLGQGLEFLIYFQGNSAPDKSGLPSDRFSAERTGGSVSTLTIQRTQQEDSAVYLCASSPGSQETQYFGPGTRLLVL.

The J gene is TRBJ2-7, the V gene TRBV2; D gene uncertain. This CDR3 is 13 amino acids long. CDR1 and CDR2 from the germline V gene are SNHLY and FYNNEI. Trimming shortened V by 2 bases and J by 0 bases, and 5 bases separated the two germline ends. The CDR3 loop reads CASSEHYSYEQYF. The CDR3 DNA sequence: TGTGCCAGCAGTGAACACTACTCCTACGAGCAGTACTTC.

The chain combines TRBV9 with TRBJ2-3, with 13 bases identical to TRBD2. The CDR3 has 15 residues. Germline V gene data show CDR1 as SGDLS and CDR2 as YYNGEE. Losses at the gene ends were 5 bases for V and 6 bases for J; bases not matched to a gene: 6. CDR3: CASRLGLAGSDTQYF. CDR3 in DNA: TGTGCCAGCAGGTTGGGACTAGCGGGGTCTGATACGCAGTATTTT. Full variable domain (rest looked up from reference TRBV9 and TRBJ2-3): DSGVTQTPKHLITATGQRVTLRCSPRSGDLSVYWYQQSLDQGLQFLIQYYNGEERAKGNILERFSAQQFPDLHSELNLSSLELGDSALYFCASRLGLAGSDTQYFGPGTRLTVL.

The V gene is TRBV5-1, the J gene TRBJ2-5; D gene ambiguous. V was pared by 0 bases and J by 4 bases, with 7 bases between. Germline loops: CDR1 SGHRS, CDR2 YFSETQ. The CDR3 sequence is 13 residues long. The CDR3 bases are TGCGCCAGCAGCTTGGACGGGTTAGAGACCCAGTACTTC. This encodes CASSLDGLETQYF.

CDR3 sequence reads: CASSGGQGDQPQHF. The DNA of the CDR3 is TGTGCCAGCAGTGGGGGACAGGGTGATCAGCCCCAGCATTTT. V and J are TRBV9 and TRBJ1-5, with 9 positions matching TRBD1. The J segment lost 5 bases and the V segment lost 5 bases, leaving 5 bases of the junction unmatched. CDR1 is SGDLS, CDR2 YYNGEE, per germline. The CDR3 extends over 14 amino acids.

The V and J genes are TRBV5-1 and TRBJ2-2; a possible D gene is TRBD2 (5 bases). CDR3 length: 13 amino acids. V lost 4 bases and J 5 bases, leaving 9 bases between the germline ends. CDR1 and CDR2 from the germline V gene are SGHRS and YFSETQ. The CDR3 region has the DNA TGCGCCAGCAGCGCCGGAGGAACCGGGGAGCTGTTTTTT. Amino acids: CASSAGGTGELFF.

The table lists this clone with a count of one. The chain combines TRBV6-5 with TRBJ2-2; D unresolved. Deletions cut 5 bases from V and 5 bases from J, with 3 bases between. The CDR3 is 11 residues long. CDR1 is MNHEY, CDR2 SVGAGI, per germline. CDR3 region: CASSRTGELFF. Here the CDR3 DNA reads TGTGCCAGCAGTCGTACCGGGGAGCTGTTTTTT.

The chain joins TRBV4-1 to TRBJ1-5; TRBD1 matches at 7 bases. Germline CDR1 and CDR2: MGHRA and YSYEKL. The V gene end was trimmed by 8 bases and the J gene end by 0 bases; junction bases not matched to a gene: 13. The CDR3 is made up of 17 amino acids. The CDR3 DNA reads TGCGCCAGCTCAAAGGGGACAGAGTACTTTAGCAATCAGCCCCAGCATTTT. It yields the protein CASSKGTEYFSNQPQHF.

This chain connects TRBV18 to TRBJ1-4; D remains ambiguous. V was pared by 1 base and J by 3 bases, with 12 bases between. The germline V gene has CDR1 KGHSH and CDR2 LQKENI. CDR3 length: 16 amino acids. CDR3 region: CASSPRQATPNEKLFF. The CDR3 bases are TGTGCCAGCTCACCACGGCAGGCGACACCTAATGAAAAACTGTTTTTT.

The gene calls are TRBV27 and TRBJ1-1; D is ambiguous. This CDR3 is built from 13 residues. The germline V and J ends were trimmed by 7 bases and 0 bases, with 9 bases remaining between them. The V gene's germline CDR1 is MNHEY and CDR2 SMNVEV (reference sequence). The CDR3 sequence: CASNYNLNTEAFF. DNA for the CDR3: TGTGCCAGCAACTACAACCTGAACACTGAAGCTTTCTTT.

The genes are TRBV7-6 and TRBJ2-2, with TRBD2 matching over 8 bases. CDR3 length equals 17 residues. Germline CDR1 reads SGHVS; CDR2 reads FNYEAQ. J gave up 3 bases and V 2 bases, and 8 bases lay outside the gene matches. CDR3 region: CASSLLTRGGHTGELFF. CDR3 coding DNA: TGTGCCAGCAGCTTATTAACCCGGGGGGGGCACACCGGGGAGCTGTTTTTT.